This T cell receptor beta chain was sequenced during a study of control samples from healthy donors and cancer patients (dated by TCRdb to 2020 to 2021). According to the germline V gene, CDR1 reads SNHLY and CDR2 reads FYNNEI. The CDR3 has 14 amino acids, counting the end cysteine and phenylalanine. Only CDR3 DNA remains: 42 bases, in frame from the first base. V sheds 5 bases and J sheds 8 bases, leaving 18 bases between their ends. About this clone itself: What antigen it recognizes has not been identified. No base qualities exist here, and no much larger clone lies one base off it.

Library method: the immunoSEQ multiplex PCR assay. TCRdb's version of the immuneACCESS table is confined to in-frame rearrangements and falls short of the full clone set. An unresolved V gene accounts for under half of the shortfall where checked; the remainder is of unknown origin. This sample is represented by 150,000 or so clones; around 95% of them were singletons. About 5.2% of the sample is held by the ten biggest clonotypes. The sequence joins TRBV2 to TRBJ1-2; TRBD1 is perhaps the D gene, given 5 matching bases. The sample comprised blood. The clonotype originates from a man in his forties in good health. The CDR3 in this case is CASSLTGIITGYTF. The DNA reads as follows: TGTGCCAGCAGTCTAACAGGAATTATTACGGGCTACACCTTC.